The 24 T cell receptor beta chains below all came from one sample that was sequenced in a study of shared clonotypes between healthy human individuals. Sequencing was performed with immunoSEQ multiplex PCR; in TCRdb, only in-frame clones are kept and a portion is missing. The sample contains 200,000 to 250,000 clones, just over 65% of which appear only once. The source material was memory CD4+ T cells sorted from blood. The subset denotes: CD45RA-negative fraction. The receptors derive from a man aged 25-45 years in good health.

This chain uses TRBV2 with TRBJ2-1; D assignment may be TRBD1 or TRBD2 (5 bases each). Germline CDR1 is SNHLY and CDR2 is FYNNEI. The CDR3 sequence is 14 residues long. The ends were cut back, 7 bases at V and 1 base at J, with 11 bases in the middle. The CDR3 sequence: CASTWDGSYNEQFF. For the CDR3, the DNA is TGTGCCAGCACTTGGGACGGGTCCTACAATGAGCAGTTCTTC.

V is TRBV6-1 and J is TRBJ1-1, with TRBD1 identical over 7 bases. Per germline, CDR1 MNHNS and CDR2 SASEGT. The CDR3 sequence is 13 residues long. V shed 5 bases and J 8 bases; nucleotides not matched to a gene: 8. The CDR3 bases are TGTGCCAGCAGTTTAGGGGGCGCAGGGGAAGCTTTCTTT. Its translation: CASSLGGAGEAFF.

The rearrangement joins TRBV28 to TRBJ1-5, with 8 bases identical to TRBD1. J was trimmed by 5 bases and V by 8 bases; bases with no gene match: 5. The CDR3 has 13 amino acids. Germline assignment: CDR1 MDHEN and CDR2 SYDVKM. CDR3 nucleotide sequence: TGTGCCAGCCACGGACAGGGATATCAGCCCCAGCATTTT. Translated: CASHGQGYQPQHF.

In regard to this clone: One end of the junction varies from germline; a read error may be responsible. The same CDR3 can be traced to other DNA sequences in this sample. The chain joins TRBV4-1 to TRBJ2-1, with D tentatively TRBD2 (5 bases). The CDR3 is 12 residues long. CDR1 is MGHRA, CDR2 YSYEKL, per germline. This CDR3 is CASSQVGNEQFF. In DNA form, the CDR3 reads TGCGCCAGCAGTCAGGTCGGGAATGAACAGTTCTTC.

This clone was observed many times. The chain recombines TRBV29-1 with TRBJ2-7; 11 bases agree with TRBD2. The CDR3 length is 14 residues. Germline lookup yields CDR1 SQVTM and CDR2 ANQGSEA. Trimming removed 6 bases from V and 2 bases from J; junction bases left unmatched: 6. The CDR3 here is CSVVGTSGAYEQYF. Written as DNA, the CDR3 is TGCAGCGTGGTAGGGACTAGCGGAGCCTACGAGCAGTACTTC.

The rearrangement uses TRBV6-6 and TRBJ2-1; 7 nucleotides agree with TRBD1. Unmatched junction bases numbered 3, after V lost 6 bases and J lost 7 bases. Germline V CDR1 and CDR2: MNHNY, SVGAGI (reference sequence). The CDR3 consists of 12 residues. The CDR3 protein is CASSPTGNEQFF. Written as DNA, the CDR3 is TGTGCCAGCAGCCCGACAGGGAATGAGCAGTTCTTC.

The chain combines TRBV5-1 with TRBJ2-2; maybe TRBD1 (5 bases). The CDR3 loop spans 14 amino acids. Germline CDR1 SGHRS, CDR2 YFSETQ. Trimming took off 4 bases at V and 4 bases at J, with 11 bases between the two ends. CDR3 sequence reads: CASSPVQGTGELFF. CDR3 DNA: TGCGCCAGCAGCCCCGTCCAGGGCACCGGGGAGCTGTTTTTT.

The chain couples TRBV27 to TRBJ1-1; D is unresolved. The CDR3 contains 14 residues. Germline V lookup: CDR1 MNHEY, CDR2 SMNVEV (reference sequence). V dropped 2 bases and J dropped 1 base, with 8 bases sitting between them. The CDR3 loop is CASSLVGPNTEAFF. Written as DNA, the CDR3 is TGTGCCAGCAGTTTAGTAGGTCCGAACACTGAAGCTTTCTTT.

V and J are TRBV21-1 and TRBJ1-1; the D call of TRBD1 is as the table states it, not checked on the DNA. TRBV21-1 is tagged as a pseudogene. The CDR3 spans 15 residues. The CDR3 nucleotides are TGTGCCAGCTCCTCCCACGGCCCTCGACGGACAGAAGCTTTCTTT. Encoded protein: CASSSHGPRRTEAFF.

This chain links TRBV5-1 with TRBJ2-7; D is undetermined. The CDR3 is made up of 13 amino acids. Germline V gives CDR1 SGHRS, CDR2 YFSETQ. V dropped 1 base and J dropped 3 bases, with 8 bases sitting between them. The CDR3 nucleotides are TGCGCCAGCAGCTTGACAGCCGACTACGAGCAGTACTTC. The encoded protein is CASSLTADYEQYF.

This rearrangement joins TRBV5-5 to TRBJ2-4, with D possibly called TRBD1 or TRBD2 (5 bases each). The CDR3 sequence is 17 residues long. Germline loops: CDR1 SGHKS, CDR2 YYEKEE (reference sequence). Trimming cost V 3 bases and J 0 bases, with 16 bases left between them. CDR3: CASSYQGPGLAKNIQYF. CDR3 bases: TGTGCCAGCAGCTACCAGGGACCCGGGCTAGCCAAAAACATTCAGTACTTC.

This rearrangement joins TRBV6-6 to TRBJ2-7, with no clear D. V lost 5 bases, J lost 1 base, and 9 bases lay in between. Germline V gene data show CDR1 as MNHNY and CDR2 as SVGAGI (reference sequence). This CDR3 region has 13 residues. The CDR3 reads CASSRRESYEQYF. As DNA, the CDR3 is TGTGCCAGCAGTAGGCGCGAATCCTACGAGCAGTACTTC.

This clone showed up just a few times. V gene TRBV28 combines with J gene TRBJ1-1; 7 nucleotides agree with TRBD1. The V and J ends lost 8 bases and 0 bases, in that order; junction bases with no gene match: 6. Germline lookup yields CDR1 MDHEN and CDR2 SYDVKM. The CDR3 has 14 amino acids. The CDR3: CASEQGPMNTEAFF. The DNA for the CDR3 is TGTGCCAGCGAACAGGGGCCAATGAACACTGAAGCTTTCTTT. Full variable domain (rest looked up from reference TRBV28 and TRBJ1-1): DVKVTQSSRYLVKRTGEKVFLECVQDMDHENMFWYRQDPGLGLRLIYFSYDVKMKEKGDIPEGYSVSREKKERFSLILESASTNQTSMYLCASEQGPMNTEAFFGQGTRLTVV.

This clone came up a few times. The rearrangement joins TRBV2 to TRBJ2-1; no reliable D call. Germline assignment: CDR1 SNHLY and CDR2 FYNNEI. CDR3 length: 15 residues. Trimming shortened V by 7 bases and J by 3 bases, and 16 bases separated the two germline ends. The CDR3 nucleotides read TGTGCCAGCACCACGGTGTCAGGAAACTACAATGAGCAGTTCTTC. It is translated as CASTTVSGNYNEQFF.

The V and J genes are TRBV7-3 and TRBJ2-7, with D possibly TRBD2 on 5 matching bases. V was cut by 3 bases and J by 4 bases, with 10 bases left in between. This CDR3 has 13 amino acids. CDR1 is SGHTA and CDR2 is FQGTGA in the germline V gene. CDR3 protein: CASSFSTGYEQYF. The CDR3 DNA reads as TGTGCCAGCAGCTTCTCTACGGGATACGAGCAGTACTTC.

This clone was seen a few times. The J gene is TRBJ2-1, the V gene TRBV9; weak D call: TRBD2 (6 bases). Germline CDR1 is SGDLS and CDR2 is YYNGEE. V lost 2 bases, J lost 4 bases, and 19 bases lay in between. The CDR3 consists of 17 residues. The DNA for the CDR3 is TGTGCCAGCAGCGTCGGGGACTCGACTTTATTTTACAATGAGCAGTTCTTC. Residues: CASSVGDSTLFYNEQFF.

With regard to this clone: This sample also contains other DNA sequences that code for the same CDR3. This chain connects TRBV6-5 to TRBJ1-5; unclear D gene. The CDR3 spans 14 residues. Germline V gene data show CDR1 as MNHEY and CDR2 as SVGAGI. Trimming cost V 0 bases and J 4 bases, with 7 bases left between them. In nucleotides, the CDR3 is TGTGCCAGCAGTTACTCGCTAGGGAATCAGCCCCAGCATTTT. Amino acids: CASSYSLGNQPQHF.

The chain is built from TRBV29-1 and TRBJ2-3; D is unresolved. CDR1 and CDR2 (germline): SQVTM, ANQGSEA. V was pared by 1 base and J by 2 bases, with 13 bases between. The CDR3 extends over 15 amino acids. The CDR3 nucleotides are TGCAGCGTTGAAGCTCCCAATTCCTACACAGATACGCAGTATTTT. Amino acids: CSVEAPNSYTDTQYF.

The chain carries TRBV5-1 and TRBJ1-2; D is undetermined. CDR3 length: 14 residues. V shed 3 bases and J shed 8 bases, with 17 bases lying between them. From germline, CDR1 is SGHRS and CDR2 YFSETQ. The CDR3 DNA follows: TGCGCCAGCAGCTCACAAGGAGACCAGGAAGGCTACACCTTC. Encoded protein: CASSSQGDQEGYTF.

The chain recombines TRBV5-1 with TRBJ2-7; 8 nucleotides agree with TRBD1. Germline lookup yields CDR1 SGHRS and CDR2 YFSETQ. The CDR3 is 17 amino acids. Unmatched junction bases numbered 12, after V lost 0 bases and J lost 4 bases. CDR3 nucleotides: TGCGCCAGCAGCTTGGAAATCGCCGGGACAGGATATTACGAGCAGTACTTC. Its translation is CASSLEIAGTGYYEQYF.

This clone has just one count. The rearrangement links TRBV10-1 to TRBJ2-3; TRBD1 might be the D (6 bases). Germline loops: CDR1 WNHNN, CDR2 SYGVQD (reference sequence). Trimming removed 9 bases from V and 0 bases from J, with 28 bases in between. This CDR3 has 19 residues. The CDR3 DNA sequence: TGCGCCAGTCCGTACACCAGAAGGACAGTCCCCGAGAGCACAGATACGCAGTATTTT. The encoded protein is CASPYTRRTVPESTDTQYF.

This clone showed up just a few times. V and J are TRBV7-2 and TRBJ2-1, with a weak D call TRBD1 (6 bases). Germline V gene data show CDR1 as SGHTA and CDR2 as FQGNSA. The CDR3 length is 16 residues. The V end was cut by 5 bases, the J end by 6 bases, with 20 bases between. The CDR3 region is CASSILLTGSGNEQFF. In nucleotides, the CDR3 is TGTGCCAGCAGCATACTTCTTACAGGGTCGGGCAATGAGCAGTTCTTC.

This clone was recorded many times. J is TRBJ2-3 and V is TRBV10-2, with 9 positions matching TRBD2. The V and J ends lost 7 bases and 4 bases, in that order; junction bases with no gene match: 6. Germline values: CDR1 WSHSY, CDR2 SAAADI. The CDR3 totals 14 residues. CDR3 nucleotides: TGCGCCAGCAACGCGGGAGGGCCGGCAGATACGCAGTATTTT. Protein product: CASNAGGPADTQYF.

This rearrangement joins TRBV5-1 to TRBJ2-1; D might be TRBD2 (6 bases). The CDR3 is made up of 15 amino acids. Germline V lookup: CDR1 SGHRS, CDR2 YFSETQ. Trimming took off 0 bases at V and 8 bases at J, with 15 bases between the two ends. Here the CDR3 DNA reads TGCGCCAGCAGCTTGGCCTTGGGGGGAGTTGATGAGCAGTTCTTC. Encoded protein: CASSLALGGVDEQFF.